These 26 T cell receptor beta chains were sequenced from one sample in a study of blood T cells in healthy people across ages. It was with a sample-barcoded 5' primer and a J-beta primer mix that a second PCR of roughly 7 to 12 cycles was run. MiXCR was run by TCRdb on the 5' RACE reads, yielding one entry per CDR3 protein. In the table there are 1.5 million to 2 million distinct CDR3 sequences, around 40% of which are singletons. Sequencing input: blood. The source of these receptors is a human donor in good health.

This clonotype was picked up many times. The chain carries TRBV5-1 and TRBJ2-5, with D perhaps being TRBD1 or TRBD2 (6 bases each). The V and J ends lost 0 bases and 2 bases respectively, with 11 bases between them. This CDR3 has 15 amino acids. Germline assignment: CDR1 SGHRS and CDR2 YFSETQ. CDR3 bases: TGCGCCAGCAGCTTGGCGGGGGCTATTCAAGAGACCCAGTACTTC. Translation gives CASSLAGAIQETQYF.

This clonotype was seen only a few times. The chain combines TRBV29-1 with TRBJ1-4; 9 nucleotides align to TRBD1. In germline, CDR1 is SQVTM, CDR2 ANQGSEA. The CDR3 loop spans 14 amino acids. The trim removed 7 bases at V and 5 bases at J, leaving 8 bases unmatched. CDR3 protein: CSAKPGTGNEKLFF. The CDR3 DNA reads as TGCAGCGCTAAACCCGGGACAGGGAATGAAAAACTGTTTTTT.

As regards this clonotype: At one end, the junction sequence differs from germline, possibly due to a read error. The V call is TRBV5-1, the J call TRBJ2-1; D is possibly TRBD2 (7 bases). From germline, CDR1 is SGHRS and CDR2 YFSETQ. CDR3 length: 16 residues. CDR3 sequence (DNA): TGCGCCAGCAGCTTGGACAGGGAGGGAGGCTACGATGAGCAGTTCTTC. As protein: CASSLDREGGYDEQFF.

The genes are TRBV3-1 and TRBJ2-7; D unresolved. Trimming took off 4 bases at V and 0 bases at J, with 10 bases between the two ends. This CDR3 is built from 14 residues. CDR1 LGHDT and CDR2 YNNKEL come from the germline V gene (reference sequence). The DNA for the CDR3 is TGTGCCAGCAGCCGGCAATCGAACTCCTACGAGCAGTACTTC. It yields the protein CASSRQSNSYEQYF.

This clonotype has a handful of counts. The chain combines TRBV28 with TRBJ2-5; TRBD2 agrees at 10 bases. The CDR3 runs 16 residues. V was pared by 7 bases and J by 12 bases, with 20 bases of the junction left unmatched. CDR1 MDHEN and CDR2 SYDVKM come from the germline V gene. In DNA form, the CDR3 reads TGTGCCAGCACCTCCGAATTACGCAGCGGGGGGGCCCCCAAGTACTTC. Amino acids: CASTSELRSGGAPKYF.

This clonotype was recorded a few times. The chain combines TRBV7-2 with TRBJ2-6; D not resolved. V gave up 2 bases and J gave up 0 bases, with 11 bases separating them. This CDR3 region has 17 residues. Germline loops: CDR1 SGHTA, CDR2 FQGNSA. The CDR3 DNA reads TGTGCCAGCAGCTTACAGGCGAGGACCTCTGGGGCCAACGTCCTGACTTTC. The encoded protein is CASSLQARTSGANVLTF.

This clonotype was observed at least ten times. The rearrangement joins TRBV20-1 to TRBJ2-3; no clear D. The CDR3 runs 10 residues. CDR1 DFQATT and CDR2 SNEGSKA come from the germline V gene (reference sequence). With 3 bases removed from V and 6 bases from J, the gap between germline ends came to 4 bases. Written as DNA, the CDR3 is TGCAGTGCTAGTGTGGATACGCAGTATTTT. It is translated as CSASVDTQYF.

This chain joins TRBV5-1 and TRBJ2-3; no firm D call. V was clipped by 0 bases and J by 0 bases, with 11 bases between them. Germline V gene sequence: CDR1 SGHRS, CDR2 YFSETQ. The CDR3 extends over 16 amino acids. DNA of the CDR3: TGCGCCAGCAGCTTGGAGTCCCTGGCTAGCACAGATACGCAGTATTTT. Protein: CASSLESLASTDTQYF.

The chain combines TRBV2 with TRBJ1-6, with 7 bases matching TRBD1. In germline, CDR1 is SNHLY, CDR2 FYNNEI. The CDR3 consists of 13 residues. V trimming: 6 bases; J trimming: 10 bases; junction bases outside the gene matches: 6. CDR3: CASRTNRGSPLHF. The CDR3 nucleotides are TGTGCCAGCAGGACCAACAGGGGATCACCCCTCCACTTT. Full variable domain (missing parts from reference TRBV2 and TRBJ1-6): EPEVTQTPSHQVTQMGQEVILRCVPISNHLYFYWYRQILGQKVEFLVSFYNNEISEKSEIFDDQFSVERPDGSNFTLKIRSTKLEDSAMYFCASRTNRGSPLHFGNGTRLTVT.

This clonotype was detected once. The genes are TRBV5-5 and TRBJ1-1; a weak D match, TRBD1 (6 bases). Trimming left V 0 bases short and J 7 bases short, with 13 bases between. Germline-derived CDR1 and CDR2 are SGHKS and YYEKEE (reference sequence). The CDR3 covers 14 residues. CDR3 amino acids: CASSLAGARGEAFF. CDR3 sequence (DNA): TGTGCCAGCAGCTTGGCAGGGGCCCGGGGTGAAGCTTTCTTT. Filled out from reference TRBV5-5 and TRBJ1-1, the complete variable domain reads DAGVTQSPTHLIKTRGQQVTLRCSPISGHKSVSWYQQVLGQGPQFIFQYYEKEERGRGNFPDRFSARQFPNYSSELNVNALLLGDSALYLCASSLAGARGEAFFGQGTRLTVV.

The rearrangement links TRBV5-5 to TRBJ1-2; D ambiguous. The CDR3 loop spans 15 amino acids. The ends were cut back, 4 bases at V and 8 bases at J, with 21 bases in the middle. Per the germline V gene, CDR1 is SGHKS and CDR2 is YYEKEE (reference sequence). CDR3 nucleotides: TGTGCCAGCAGCCCCGTCGTTACAGAATTATACGGCTACACCTTC. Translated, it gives CASSPVVTELYGYTF.

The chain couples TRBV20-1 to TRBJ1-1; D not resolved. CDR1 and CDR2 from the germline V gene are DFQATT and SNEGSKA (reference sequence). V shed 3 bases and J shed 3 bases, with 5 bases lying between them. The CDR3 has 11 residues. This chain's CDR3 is CSASTYTEAFF. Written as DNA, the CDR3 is TGCAGTGCTAGCACCTACACTGAAGCTTTCTTT.

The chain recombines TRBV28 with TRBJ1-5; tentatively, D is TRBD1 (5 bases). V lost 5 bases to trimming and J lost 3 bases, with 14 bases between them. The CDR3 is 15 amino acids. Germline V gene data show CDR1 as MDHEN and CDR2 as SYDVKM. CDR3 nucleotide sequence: TGTGCCAGCAGTGGGGCATCATCTCACAATCAGCCCCAGCATTTT. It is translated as CASSGASSHNQPQHF.

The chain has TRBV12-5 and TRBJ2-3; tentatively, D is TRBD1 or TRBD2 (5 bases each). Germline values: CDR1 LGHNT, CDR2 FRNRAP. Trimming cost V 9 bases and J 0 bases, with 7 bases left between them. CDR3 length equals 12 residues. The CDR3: CASEGSTDTQYF. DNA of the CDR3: TGTGCTAGCGAGGGGAGCACAGATACGCAGTATTTT.

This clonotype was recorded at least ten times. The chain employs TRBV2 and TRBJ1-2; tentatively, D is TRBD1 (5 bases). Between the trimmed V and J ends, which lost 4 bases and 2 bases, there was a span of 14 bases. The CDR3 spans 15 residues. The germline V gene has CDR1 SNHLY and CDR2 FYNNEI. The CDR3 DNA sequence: TGTGCCAGCAGTGCCGAGTCTCAGGGAAACTATGGCTACACCTTC. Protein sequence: CASSAESQGNYGYTF.

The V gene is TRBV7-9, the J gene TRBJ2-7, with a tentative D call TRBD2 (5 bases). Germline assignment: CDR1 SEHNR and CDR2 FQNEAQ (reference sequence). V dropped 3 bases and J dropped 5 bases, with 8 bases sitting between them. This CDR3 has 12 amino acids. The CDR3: CASSFTADEQYF. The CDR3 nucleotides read TGTGCCAGCAGCTTTACAGCGGACGAGCAGTACTTC.

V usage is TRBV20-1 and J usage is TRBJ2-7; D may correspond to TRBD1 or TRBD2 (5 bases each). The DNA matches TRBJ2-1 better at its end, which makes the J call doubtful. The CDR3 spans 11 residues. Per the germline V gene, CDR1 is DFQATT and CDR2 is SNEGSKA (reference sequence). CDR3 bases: TGCAGTACCGGGAAGGGGTATGAGCAGTTCTTC. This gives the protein CSTGKGYEQFF.

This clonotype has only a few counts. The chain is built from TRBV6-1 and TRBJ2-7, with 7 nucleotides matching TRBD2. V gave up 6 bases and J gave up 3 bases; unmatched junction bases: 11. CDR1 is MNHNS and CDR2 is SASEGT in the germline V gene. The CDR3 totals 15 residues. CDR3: CASRPRLSGVYEQYF. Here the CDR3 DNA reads TGTGCCAGCAGGCCCCGTCTCAGCGGGGTCTACGAGCAGTACTTC.

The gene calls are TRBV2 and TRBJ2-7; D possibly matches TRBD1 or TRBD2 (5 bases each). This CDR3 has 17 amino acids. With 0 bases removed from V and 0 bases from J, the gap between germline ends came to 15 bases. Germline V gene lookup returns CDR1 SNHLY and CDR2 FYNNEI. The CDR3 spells CASSEARGRGGSYEQYF. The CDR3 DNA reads TGTGCCAGCAGTGAAGCACGGGGAAGGGGCGGCTCCTACGAGCAGTACTTC. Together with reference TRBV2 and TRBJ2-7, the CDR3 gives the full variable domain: EPEVTQTPSHQVTQMGQEVILRCVPISNHLYFYWYRQILGQKVEFLVSFYNNEISEKSEIFDDQFSVERPDGSNFTLKIRSTKLEDSAMYFCASSEARGRGGSYEQYFGPGTRLTVT.

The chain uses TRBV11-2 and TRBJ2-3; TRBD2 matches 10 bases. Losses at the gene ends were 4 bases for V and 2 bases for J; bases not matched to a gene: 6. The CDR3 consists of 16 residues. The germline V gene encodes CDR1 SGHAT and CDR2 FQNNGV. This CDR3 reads CASSYYSGGNTDTQYF. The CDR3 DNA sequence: TGTGCCAGCAGCTACTATAGCGGGGGGAACACAGATACGCAGTATTTT.

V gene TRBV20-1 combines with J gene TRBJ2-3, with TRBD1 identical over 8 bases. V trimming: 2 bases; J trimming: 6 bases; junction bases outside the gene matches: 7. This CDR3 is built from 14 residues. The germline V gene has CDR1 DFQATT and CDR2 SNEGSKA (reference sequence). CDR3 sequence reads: CSARTGGSWDTQYF. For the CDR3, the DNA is TGCAGTGCTAGAACAGGGGGATCTTGGGATACGCAGTATTTT.

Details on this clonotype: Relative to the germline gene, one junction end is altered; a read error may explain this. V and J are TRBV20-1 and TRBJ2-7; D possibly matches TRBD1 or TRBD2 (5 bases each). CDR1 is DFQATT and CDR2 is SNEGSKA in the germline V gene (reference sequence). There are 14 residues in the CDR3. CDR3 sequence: CSVRDYGRGYEQYF. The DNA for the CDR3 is TGCAGTGTTAGAGACTACGGTAGGGGCTACGAGCAGTACTTC.

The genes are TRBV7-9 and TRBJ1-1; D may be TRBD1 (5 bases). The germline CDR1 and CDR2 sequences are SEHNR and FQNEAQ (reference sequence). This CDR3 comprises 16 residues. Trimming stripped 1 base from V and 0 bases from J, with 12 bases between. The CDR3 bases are TGTGCCAGCAGCTTAGGTCCCTGGGGGGTGAACACTGAAGCTTTCTTT. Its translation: CASSLGPWGVNTEAFF.

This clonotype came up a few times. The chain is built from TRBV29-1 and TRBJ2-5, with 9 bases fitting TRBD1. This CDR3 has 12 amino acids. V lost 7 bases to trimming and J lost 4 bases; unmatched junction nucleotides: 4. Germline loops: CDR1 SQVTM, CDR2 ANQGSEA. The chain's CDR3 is CSAGTGTETQYF. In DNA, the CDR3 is TGCAGCGCTGGGACAGGGACAGAGACCCAGTACTTC.

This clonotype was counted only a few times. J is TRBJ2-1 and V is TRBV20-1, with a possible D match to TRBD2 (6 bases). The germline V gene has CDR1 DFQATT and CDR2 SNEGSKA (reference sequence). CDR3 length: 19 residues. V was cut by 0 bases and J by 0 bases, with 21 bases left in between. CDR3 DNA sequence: TGCAGTGCTAGAGACCCCTGGGCGGGGATCCAAAGCTCCTACAATGAGCAGTTCTTC. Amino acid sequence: CSARDPWAGIQSSYNEQFF.

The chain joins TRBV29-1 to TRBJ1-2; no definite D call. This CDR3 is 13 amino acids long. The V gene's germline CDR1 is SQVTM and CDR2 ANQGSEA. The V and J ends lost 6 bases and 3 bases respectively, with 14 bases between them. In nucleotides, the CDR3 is TGCAGCGTGTGGACGGTAACAGACTATGGCTACACCTTC. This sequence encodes CSVWTVTDYGYTF.